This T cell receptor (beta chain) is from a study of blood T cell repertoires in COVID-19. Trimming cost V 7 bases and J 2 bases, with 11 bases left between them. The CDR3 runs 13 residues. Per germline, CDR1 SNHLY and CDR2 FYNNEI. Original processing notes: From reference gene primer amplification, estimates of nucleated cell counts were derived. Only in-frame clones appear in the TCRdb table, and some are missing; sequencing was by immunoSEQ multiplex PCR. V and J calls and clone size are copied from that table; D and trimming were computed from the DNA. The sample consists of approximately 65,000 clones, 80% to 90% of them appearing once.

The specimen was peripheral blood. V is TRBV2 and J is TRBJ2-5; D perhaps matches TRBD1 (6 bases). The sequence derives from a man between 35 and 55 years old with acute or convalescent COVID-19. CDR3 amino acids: CASNADRQETQYF. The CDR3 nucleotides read TGTGCCAGCAATGCCGACAGGCAAGAGACCCAGTACTTC. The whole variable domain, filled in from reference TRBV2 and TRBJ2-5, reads EPEVTQTPSHQVTQMGQEVILRCVPISNHLYFYWYRQILGQKVEFLVSFYNNEISEKSEIFDDQFSVERPDGSNFTLKIRSTKLEDSAMYFCASNADRQETQYFGPGTRLLVL.